This is a list of T cell receptor beta chains from one sample in a study of cytomegalovirus exposure and HLA in healthy donors. The repertoire was sequenced with immunoSEQ multiplex PCR; TCRdb's copy has only in-frame clones and lacks some. This repertoire shows roughly 200,000 clones, approximately 78% found once; its top ten account for roughly 1.2%. Sequencing used PBMCs. These receptors were obtained from a woman aged 25-40 years in good health and CMV-seronegative. Both conserved end residues are part of each CDR3. The order of the fields is J gene, clone size, CDR3 length, D gene, V gene, CDR3 DNA, CDR3 protein. D genes are given only for firm matches. Rows give clone size only sometimes, using once, few, many, or a class for an expanded clone.

j_call: TRBJ1-4; clone_size: NA; cdr3_length: 14; d_call: NA; v_call: TRBV19; cdr3_nt: TGTGCCAGTAGGCGGCTAGCAACTAATGAAAAACTGTTTTTT; cdr3_aa: CASRRLATNEKLFF
j_call: TRBJ1-2; clone_size: NA; cdr3_length: 16; d_call: NA; v_call: TRBV7-2; cdr3_nt: TGTGCCAGCAGCTCCCCCGAGAGATACCGGGACTATGGCTACACCTTC; cdr3_aa: CASSSPERYRDYGYTF
j_call: TRBJ2-3; clone_size: once; cdr3_length: 15; d_call: NA; v_call: TRBV5-1; cdr3_nt: TGCGCCAGCAGCTCGACGGGAGATCGCACAGATACGCAGTATTTT; cdr3_aa: CASSSTGDRTDTQYF
j_call: TRBJ1-2; clone_size: NA; cdr3_length: 14; d_call: TRBD1; v_call: TRBV5-1; cdr3_nt: TGCGCCAGCAGCTCGACAGGGGACGGCGGTGGCTACACCTTC; cdr3_aa: CASSSTGDGGGYTF
j_call: TRBJ1-5; clone_size: NA; cdr3_length: 13; d_call: NA; v_call: TRBV30; cdr3_nt: TGTGCCTGGAGTGAGTTTGGAGTTCAGCCCCAGCATTTT; cdr3_aa: CAWSEFGVQPQHF
j_call: TRBJ1-5; clone_size: NA; cdr3_length: 13; d_call: NA; v_call: TRBV18; cdr3_nt: TGTGCCAGCTCACCAGGGGGGGATCAGCCCCAGCATTTT; cdr3_aa: CASSPGGDQPQHF
j_call: TRBJ1-4; clone_size: NA; cdr3_length: 13; d_call: NA; v_call: TRBV18; cdr3_nt: TGTGCCAGCTCACCACCTGGGGGCGAAAAACTGTTTTTT; cdr3_aa: CASSPPGGEKLFF
j_call: TRBJ2-5; clone_size: NA; cdr3_length: 15; d_call: TRBD2; v_call: TRBV7-3; cdr3_nt: TGTGCCAGCAGCTTATCGGGACTAGCGTTAGAGACCCAGTACTTC; cdr3_aa: CASSLSGLALETQYF
j_call: TRBJ2-3; clone_size: NA; cdr3_length: 19; d_call: TRBD2; v_call: TRBV4-1; cdr3_nt: TGCGCCAGCAGACTACAGGGGACTAGCGGGGGCTGGGGTGGAGATACGCAGTATTTT; cdr3_aa: CASRLQGTSGGWGGDTQYF
j_call: TRBJ1-2; clone_size: few; cdr3_length: 12; d_call: NA; v_call: TRBV25-1; cdr3_nt: TGTGCCAGCAGCGCAGGGAACTATGGCTACACCTTC; cdr3_aa: CASSAGNYGYTF
j_call: TRBJ2-2; clone_size: NA; cdr3_length: 15; d_call: TRBD2; v_call: TRBV10-2; cdr3_nt: TGCGCCAGCAGTGAGTGGACTAGCGGGTCCGGGGAGCTGTTTTTT; cdr3_aa: CASSEWTSGSGELFF
j_call: TRBJ1-2; clone_size: NA; cdr3_length: 14; d_call: NA; v_call: TRBV30; cdr3_nt: TGTGCCTGGACCCCACGTGCGGAGCTCTATGGCTACACCTTC; cdr3_aa: CAWTPRAELYGYTF
j_call: TRBJ2-1; clone_size: NA; cdr3_length: 15; d_call: NA; v_call: TRBV5-4; cdr3_nt: TGTGCCAGCAGCTTGGTTGGGGCACCAGTGGATGAGCAGTTCTTC; cdr3_aa: CASSLVGAPVDEQFF
j_call: TRBJ2-7; clone_size: NA; cdr3_length: 14; d_call: TRBD1; v_call: TRBV6-1; cdr3_nt: TGTGCCAGCCCAGGGACAGGGAGCTCCTACGAGCAGTACTTC; cdr3_aa: CASPGTGSSYEQYF
j_call: TRBJ2-1; clone_size: NA; cdr3_length: 14; d_call: TRBD1; v_call: TRBV6-1; cdr3_nt: TGTGCCAGCAGGCTACAGGGGGCTATCGATGAGCAGTTCTTC; cdr3_aa: CASRLQGAIDEQFF
j_call: TRBJ1-1; clone_size: NA; cdr3_length: 15; d_call: NA; v_call: TRBV2; cdr3_nt: TGTGCCAGCAGTGAAGCGCTCGGTAGCACTGGTGAAGCTTTCTTT; cdr3_aa: CASSEALGSTGEAFF
j_call: TRBJ2-7; clone_size: NA; cdr3_length: 15; d_call: TRBD2; v_call: TRBV6-1; cdr3_nt: TGTGCCAGCATGACGACTAGCGGCAGTACCTACGAGCAGTACTTC; cdr3_aa: CASMTTSGSTYEQYF
j_call: TRBJ2-7; clone_size: NA; cdr3_length: 15; d_call: NA; v_call: TRBV6-5; cdr3_nt: TGTGCCAGCAGTCCAACCTGGACAGCCACCTACGAGCAGTACTTC; cdr3_aa: CASSPTWTATYEQYF
j_call: TRBJ2-3; clone_size: NA; cdr3_length: 16; d_call: TRBD1; v_call: TRBV5-1; cdr3_nt: TGCGCCAGCAGCCGGGGGACAGGGTTCGGCACAGATACGCAGTATTTT; cdr3_aa: CASSRGTGFGTDTQYF
j_call: TRBJ2-7; clone_size: NA; cdr3_length: 15; d_call: TRBD2; v_call: TRBV5-1; cdr3_nt: TGCGCCAGCAGCTATTCGACTAGCGGGACTGACGAGCAGTACTTC; cdr3_aa: CASSYSTSGTDEQYF
j_call: TRBJ1-5; clone_size: NA; cdr3_length: 13; d_call: TRBD1; v_call: TRBV30; cdr3_nt: TGTGCCTGCGACGGACAGGGGACGCAGCCCCAGCATTTT; cdr3_aa: CACDGQGTQPQHF
j_call: TRBJ2-7; clone_size: NA; cdr3_length: 13; d_call: NA; v_call: TRBV1; cdr3_nt: TGCACCAGCAGCCAACGTGAGGGGGTCGAGCAGTACTTC; cdr3_aa: CTSSQREGVEQYF
j_call: TRBJ2-5; clone_size: NA; cdr3_length: 13; d_call: NA; v_call: TRBV7-9; cdr3_nt: TGTGCCAGCAGCGCCTCAGGGCCAGCCACCCAGTACTTC; cdr3_aa: CASSASGPATQYF
j_call: TRBJ2-7; clone_size: NA; cdr3_length: 15; d_call: TRBD2; v_call: TRBV7-9; cdr3_nt: TGTGCCAGCAGCTTAGGGATGGGCGGGAGCCGTGAGCAGTACTTC; cdr3_aa: CASSLGMGGSREQYF
j_call: TRBJ1-4; clone_size: few; cdr3_length: 13; d_call: NA; v_call: TRBV29-1; cdr3_nt: TGCAGCGTTGTTACAGGACGATGGGAAAAACTGTTTTTT; cdr3_aa: CSVVTGRWEKLFF
j_call: TRBJ1-5; clone_size: NA; cdr3_length: 16; d_call: NA; v_call: TRBV5-1; cdr3_nt: TGCGCCAGCAGCTTGCGGCCGGGTAATAGCAATCAGCCCCAGCATTTT; cdr3_aa: CASSLRPGNSNQPQHF
j_call: TRBJ1-4; clone_size: NA; cdr3_length: 14; d_call: NA; v_call: TRBV9; cdr3_nt: TGTGCCAGCAGCGTAGGGACAGTCAATGAAAAACTGTTTTTT; cdr3_aa: CASSVGTVNEKLFF
j_call: TRBJ1-5; clone_size: NA; cdr3_length: 14; d_call: NA; v_call: TRBV2; cdr3_nt: TGTGCCAGCAGTTCAGACAGGATCAATCAGCCCCAGCATTTT; cdr3_aa: CASSSDRINQPQHF
j_call: TRBJ2-7; clone_size: NA; cdr3_length: 13; d_call: TRBD1; v_call: TRBV5-1; cdr3_nt: TGCGCCAGCAGCGGGACAGGGGGGGACGAGCAGTACTTC; cdr3_aa: CASSGTGGDEQYF
j_call: TRBJ2-5; clone_size: NA; cdr3_length: 17; d_call: TRBD2; v_call: TRBV19; cdr3_nt: TGTGCCAGTAGTCGACTAGCGGGAGGGCCTGGCCAAGAGACCCAGTACTTC; cdr3_aa: CASSRLAGGPGQETQYF
j_call: TRBJ2-7; clone_size: once; cdr3_length: 18; d_call: TRBD2; v_call: TRBV4-2; cdr3_nt: TGTGCCAGCAGCCATCCAGGGGTTACTAGCGGACCCTCCTACGAGCAGTACTTC; cdr3_aa: CASSHPGVTSGPSYEQYF
j_call: TRBJ2-1; clone_size: NA; cdr3_length: 17; d_call: TRBD2; v_call: TRBV27; cdr3_nt: TGTGCCAGCCGGGGACTAGCGGGGGATATCTCCTACAATGAGCAGTTCTTC; cdr3_aa: CASRGLAGDISYNEQFF
j_call: TRBJ2-2; clone_size: NA; cdr3_length: 12; d_call: NA; v_call: TRBV6-1; cdr3_nt: TGTGCCAGCAGTACTTACACCGGGGAGCTGTTTTTT; cdr3_aa: CASSTYTGELFF
j_call: TRBJ1-1; clone_size: NA; cdr3_length: 16; d_call: NA; v_call: TRBV11-2; cdr3_nt: TGTGCCAGCAGTCGAGCGCTAGGGCGTCAGGGCACTGAAGCTTTCTTT; cdr3_aa: CASSRALGRQGTEAFF
j_call: TRBJ2-2; clone_size: NA; cdr3_length: 15; d_call: NA; v_call: TRBV4-1; cdr3_nt: TGCGCCAGCAGCCACTGGGGGGGCAACACCGGGGAGCTGTTTTTT; cdr3_aa: CASSHWGGNTGELFF
j_call: TRBJ2-3; clone_size: NA; cdr3_length: 15; d_call: NA; v_call: TRBV6-5; cdr3_nt: TGTGCCAGCAGTTACTCGATCGGGAGCGGAGATACGCAGTATTTT; cdr3_aa: CASSYSIGSGDTQYF
j_call: TRBJ2-7; clone_size: few; cdr3_length: 15; d_call: NA; v_call: TRBV5-5; cdr3_nt: TGTGCCAGCAGCCCCCCGGGGATGGTTGGATACGAGCAGTACTTC; cdr3_aa: CASSPPGMVGYEQYF
j_call: TRBJ2-3; clone_size: few; cdr3_length: 16; d_call: TRBD2; v_call: TRBV7-6; cdr3_nt: TGTGCCAGCAGCCTGGGGACTAGCGGGGGAATGGATACGCAGTATTTT; cdr3_aa: CASSLGTSGGMDTQYF
j_call: TRBJ2-5; clone_size: NA; cdr3_length: 14; d_call: NA; v_call: TRBV28; cdr3_nt: TGTGCCAGCAGTTCTAGACGGTTACAAGAGACCCAGTACTTC; cdr3_aa: CASSSRRLQETQYF
j_call: TRBJ1-2; clone_size: NA; cdr3_length: 14; d_call: TRBD1; v_call: TRBV10-1; cdr3_nt: TGCGCCAGCATGGGACAGGGGATTAACTATGGCTACACCTTC; cdr3_aa: CASMGQGINYGYTF
j_call: TRBJ2-1; clone_size: NA; cdr3_length: 15; d_call: NA; v_call: TRBV5-6; cdr3_nt: TGTGCCAGCAGCGCGGGACGGAATAACTACAATGAGCAGTTCTTC; cdr3_aa: CASSAGRNNYNEQFF
j_call: TRBJ1-4; clone_size: NA; cdr3_length: 15; d_call: TRBD1; v_call: TRBV30; cdr3_nt: TGTGCCTGGAGTGTACCTGGGACAGGGAATGAAAAACTGTTTTTT; cdr3_aa: CAWSVPGTGNEKLFF
j_call: TRBJ1-6; clone_size: NA; cdr3_length: 15; d_call: NA; v_call: TRBV6-5; cdr3_nt: TGTGCCAGCAGTTACTCGCAGGGGACACGGTCACCCCTCCACTTT; cdr3_aa: CASSYSQGTRSPLHF
j_call: TRBJ1-1; clone_size: NA; cdr3_length: 16; d_call: TRBD1; v_call: TRBV7-7; cdr3_nt: TGTGCCAGCAGCCAGACAGGGGCCAAAACCCAGACTGAAGCTTTCTTT; cdr3_aa: CASSQTGAKTQTEAFF
j_call: TRBJ2-7; clone_size: once; cdr3_length: 13; d_call: TRBD1; v_call: TRBV30; cdr3_nt: TGTGCCGGAAACAGGGGTACAGACTACGAGCAGTACTTC; cdr3_aa: CAGNRGTDYEQYF
j_call: TRBJ1-1; clone_size: few; cdr3_length: 13; d_call: NA; v_call: TRBV13; cdr3_nt: TGTGCCAGCAGACCCACAGTTAACACTGAAGCTTTCTTT; cdr3_aa: CASRPTVNTEAFF
j_call: TRBJ2-2; clone_size: NA; cdr3_length: 14; d_call: TRBD2; v_call: TRBV30; cdr3_nt: TGTGCCGGACGGCGGGAGCTGAACACCGGGGAGCTGTTTTTT; cdr3_aa: CAGRRELNTGELFF
j_call: TRBJ1-1; clone_size: once; cdr3_length: 15; d_call: TRBD1; v_call: TRBV6-5; cdr3_nt: TGTGCCAGCAGGCCCTACCAGGGGGGTAACACTGAAGCTTTCTTT; cdr3_aa: CASRPYQGGNTEAFF
j_call: TRBJ1-3; clone_size: NA; cdr3_length: 14; d_call: NA; v_call: TRBV6-6; cdr3_nt: TGTGCCAGCAGTTACGTGGGGAGTGGAAACACCATATATTTT; cdr3_aa: CASSYVGSGNTIYF
j_call: TRBJ1-1; clone_size: NA; cdr3_length: 14; d_call: TRBD1; v_call: TRBV30; cdr3_nt: TGTGCCTGGAGGGGACAGGGTCACTACACTGAAGCTTTCTTT; cdr3_aa: CAWRGQGHYTEAFF
j_call: TRBJ2-1; clone_size: NA; cdr3_length: 13; d_call: NA; v_call: TRBV6-1; cdr3_nt: TGTGCCAGCAGTCCGCAGGACTACGCAAAGCAGTTCTTC; cdr3_aa: CASSPQDYAKQFF
j_call: TRBJ2-1; clone_size: once; cdr3_length: 12; d_call: NA; v_call: TRBV30; cdr3_nt: TGTGCCTGGACTAGCGTGAACTATGAGCAGTTCTTC; cdr3_aa: CAWTSVNYEQFF